This TCR beta chain was found in a study of blood T cell repertoires in COVID-19. Looking at the study overall: Researchers got acute and convalescent COVID-19 samples from the United States, Italy and Spain. Sample material is recorded as cDNA or gDNA derived from T cells, B-cell-depleted T cells, or PBMCs.

Authors' data handling: Researchers report that nucleated cell counts were estimated from reference gene primer amplification. Produced via immunoSEQ multiplex PCR; TCRdb's table is partial and in-frame only. Clone size and the V and J calls come from that table; the DNA yielded D and trimming. The repertoire holds under 130,000 clones, with approximately 88% as singletons. The CDR3 has 16 amino acids. V lost 3 bases and J 0 bases, leaving 11 bases between the germline ends. Germline values: CDR1 KGHSH, CDR2 LQKENI. The chain couples TRBV18 to TRBJ1-4; D is ambiguous. The clonotype was recovered from a human donor in a cohort sampled during active COVID-19. Sequencing input: peripheral blood. As DNA, the CDR3 is TGTGCCAGCTCACCGACAAACTCCGCAACTAATGAAAAACTGTTTTTT. Protein sequence: CASSPTNSATNEKLFF.